This record looks at one T cell receptor (beta chain) sequence and its context. The CDR3 loop spans 14 amino acids. The germline V and J ends were trimmed by 6 bases and 5 bases, with 18 bases remaining between them. The V gene's germline CDR1 is SGHKS and CDR2 YYEKEE (reference sequence). The sample belongs to a study of blood T cell repertoires in COVID-19. Across the study: Acute-phase and convalescent COVID-19 samples originated in the United States, Italy and Spain.

Study processing details: Counts of nucleated cells, estimated from reference gene primer amplification, were obtained. Produced via immunoSEQ multiplex PCR; TCRdb's table is partial and in-frame only. V and J calls and clone size are those listed in that table; D and trimming were worked out from the DNA. In the table there are tens of thousands of clones, around 84% of which are singletons. V gene TRBV5-5 combines with J gene TRBJ2-7; D is possibly TRBD2 (6 bases). This sequence was found in a man at least 80 years old with acute or convalescent COVID-19. Sequencing was carried out using peripheral blood. For the CDR3, the DNA is TGTGCCAGCACCCCTGGGGGGAAAACCGACGAGCAGTACTTC. It codes for CASTPGGKTDEQYF.